Listed below are T cell receptor beta chains from one sample, sequenced in a study of shared clonotypes between healthy human individuals. Clones were read by immunoSEQ multiplex PCR, and TCRdb kept only the in-frame ones, dropping some. The sample comprises over 2 million clones, approximately 94% of which are singletons, and 1.1% rests with the top ten. The specimen was naive CD8+ T cells sorted from blood. The receptors stem from a man between 18 and 35 years old in good health. Both conserved end residues are part of each CDR3. The order of the fields is V gene, clone size, D gene, J gene, CDR3 DNA, CDR3 protein. D genes are given only for firm matches. Only some rows state a clone size, as once, few, many or a class for expanded clones.

TRBV13	NA	NA	TRBJ1-3	TGTGCCAGCAGCTCTATAGGCTTTGAGGGGGGAAACACCATATATTTT	CASSSIGFEGGNTIYF
TRBV4-1	few	NA	TRBJ2-7	TGCGCCAGCAGCCAAGCCAGAGACGGAGTCTACGAGCAGTACTTC	CASSQARDGVYEQYF
TRBV28	NA	NA	TRBJ1-5	TGTGCCAGCAGCGACTACGGTGGCAATCAGCCCCAGCATTTT	CASSDYGGNQPQHF
TRBV7-8	NA	NA	TRBJ2-5	TGTGCCAGCAGCTTAGTCCCTCAAGAGACCCAGTACTTC	CASSLVPQETQYF
TRBV5-4	NA	NA	TRBJ2-3	TGTGCCAGCAGCTCCGGGGGTTTGGGAGATACGCAGTATTTT	CASSSGGLGDTQYF
TRBV28	NA	NA	TRBJ2-3	TGTGCCAGCACCCCCTTCTCCGGGAGTCGCACAGATACGCAGTATTTT	CASTPFSGSRTDTQYF
TRBV7-9	NA	NA	TRBJ1-1	TGTGCCAGCAGCCTCGACGGGACTGAAGCTTTCTTT	CASSLDGTEAFF
TRBV9	once	NA	TRBJ2-1	TGTGCCAGCAGCCCAGGAGGGAGCCCGAACAATGAGCAGTTCTTC	CASSPGGSPNNEQFF
TRBV9	NA	NA	TRBJ2-6	TGTGCCAGCAGCGAGCCCCAGGGCGCGGGGGCCAACGTCCTGACTTTC	CASSEPQGAGANVLTF
TRBV30	NA	NA	TRBJ1-4	TGTGCCTGGAGTGCTCGGGGTGAGGGGACTAATGAAAAACTGTTTTTT	CAWSARGEGTNEKLFF
TRBV10-3	NA	NA	TRBJ1-2	TGTGCCATCAGTGACCTGGATTATGGCTACACCTTC	CAISDLDYGYTF
TRBV7-9	once	NA	TRBJ2-1	TGTGCCAGCAGTCCGGACTACACCCAGCAGTTCTTC	CASSPDYTQQFF
TRBV7-9	NA	NA	TRBJ2-7	TGTGCCAGCAGCTTAGAGGGGAGTAACGAGCAGTACTTC	CASSLEGSNEQYF
TRBV27	NA	NA	TRBJ2-3	TGTGCCAGCAGTATGACAGAGTTCACAGATACGCAGTATTTT	CASSMTEFTDTQYF
TRBV5-4	NA	NA	TRBJ2-1	TGTGCCAGCAGCCTGACTGGGCAGGTTGAGCAGTTCTTC	CASSLTGQVEQFF
TRBV5-1	NA	NA	TRBJ2-2	TGCGCCAGCAGCGGCCGGGACAAGGCGACCGGGGAGCTGTTTTTT	CASSGRDKATGELFF
TRBV5-1	NA	NA	TRBJ2-3	TGCGCCAGCAGCTTGGCTCCCGATACGCAGTATTTT	CASSLAPDTQYF
TRBV5-6	NA	NA	TRBJ1-2	TGTGCCAGCAGCTACCAGAGCACCTTCCACTATGGCTACACCTTC	CASSYQSTFHYGYTF
TRBV7-9	NA	NA	TRBJ2-3	TGTGCCAGCAGCACAATGGGCCAGTCCTACTACCCAGATACGCAGTATTTT	CASSTMGQSYYPDTQYF
TRBV30	NA	NA	TRBJ1-5	TGTGCCTGGAGTGTAGAGGGAGATCAGCCCCAGCATTTT	CAWSVEGDQPQHF
TRBV28	NA	NA	TRBJ2-7	TGTGCCAGCAGCCAAGGACCGGAGCAGTACTTC	CASSQGPEQYF
TRBV7-9	NA	NA	TRBJ2-3	TGTGCCAGCAGCTTAGTGGTTAGCACAGATACGCAGTATTTT	CASSLVVSTDTQYF
TRBV9	NA	NA	TRBJ2-2	TGTGCCAGCAGCGTAGTCAGTACCGGGGAGCTGTTTTTT	CASSVVSTGELFF
TRBV27	NA	NA	TRBJ2-5	TGTGCCAGCAGTTCCGGACGGTTCCAAGAGACCCAGTACTTC	CASSSGRFQETQYF
TRBV6-1	NA	NA	TRBJ1-1	TGTGCCAGCAGTCCCACCCCCGGATGGAACACTGAAGCTTTCTTT	CASSPTPGWNTEAFF
TRBV27	once	TRBD1	TRBJ1-1	TGTGCCAGCAGTCACCGGGACAGAGACACTGAAGCTTTCTTT	CASSHRDRDTEAFF
TRBV25-1	once	NA	TRBJ2-7	TGTGCCAGCAGTGAAGGAGGTATCATCGCCGAGCAGTACTTC	CASSEGGIIAEQYF
TRBV28	NA	TRBD1	TRBJ2-7	TGTGCCAGCAGTCTGATCCGGGACAGGGTATACGAGCAGTACTTC	CASSLIRDRVYEQYF
TRBV7-2	NA	TRBD2	TRBJ2-1	TGTGCCAGCAGCCCGGAACGGACTAGCGGCCTCAAGGAGCAGTTCTTC	CASSPERTSGLKEQFF
TRBV6-6	NA	NA	TRBJ2-1	TGTGCCAGCAGCCTAAGCTTAAATCCCGAGCAGTTCTTC	CASSLSLNPEQFF
TRBV13	NA	TRBD1	TRBJ1-1	TGTGCCAGCAGCTTTGGGGGACAGGGTGGGACTGAAGCTTTCTTT	CASSFGGQGGTEAFF
TRBV13	few	TRBD1	TRBJ1-5	TGTGCCAGCAGCTTAGAGGGACAGGACAATCAGCCCCAGCATTTT	CASSLEGQDNQPQHF
TRBV10-3	once	TRBD1	TRBJ2-2	TGTGCCATCAGTGAGCGGGACAGGGGATTCACCGGGGAGCTGTTTTTT	CAISERDRGFTGELFF
TRBV5-1	NA	NA	TRBJ2-7	TGCGCCAGCAGCTTGGGGCAGAGCGGCTCCTACGAGCAGTACTTC	CASSLGQSGSYEQYF
TRBV5-6	NA	NA	TRBJ1-2	TGTGCCAGCAGCCCCCTGAGGGATGGCTACACCTTC	CASSPLRDGYTF
TRBV7-6	NA	TRBD2	TRBJ2-2	TGTGCCAGCAGGTCGACCACTAGCGAAAACACCGGGGAGCTGTTTTTT	CASRSTTSENTGELFF
TRBV6-5	NA	NA	TRBJ2-2	TGTGCCAGCAGTTACGGGGAATCAACCGGGGAGCTGTTTTTT	CASSYGESTGELFF
TRBV27	NA	NA	TRBJ1-1	TGTGCCAGCAGTTTATCCTTCGGGGGGCTGGGCACTGAAGCTTTCTTT	CASSLSFGGLGTEAFF
TRBV6-6	once	NA	TRBJ2-7	TGTGCCAGCAGTTATCCGGGGGGCCAGGGGACCTACGAGCAGTACTTC	CASSYPGGQGTYEQYF
TRBV4-3	once	NA	TRBJ1-1	TGCGCCAGCAGCCAAGCGGACGGCACTGAAGCTTTCTTT	CASSQADGTEAFF
TRBV4-1	NA	NA	TRBJ2-7	TGCGCCAGCAGGGGGCTCTCCTACGAGCAGTACTTC	CASRGLSYEQYF
TRBV5-3	once	NA	TRBJ1-4	TGTGCCAGAAGCCTTCGAGGCAAGGGGGGAAGTTGGACTAATGAAAAACTGTTTTTT	CARSLRGKGGSWTNEKLFF
TRBV7-9	NA	TRBD2	TRBJ2-1	TGTGCCAGCAGCTTATTGTCTAGCGGGAGTGACAATGAGCAGTTCTTC	CASSLLSSGSDNEQFF
TRBV5-1	NA	TRBD2	TRBJ2-1	TGCGCCAGCAGCTTGGCCGGGACTAGCGCCTACAATGAGCAGTTCTTC	CASSLAGTSAYNEQFF
TRBV4-1	NA	TRBD1	TRBJ1-2	TGCGCCAGCAGCCAAGAGGACAGGGGGCCGAGGGGCTACACCTTC	CASSQEDRGPRGYTF
TRBV9	NA	TRBD2	TRBJ2-3	TGTGCCAGCAGCGTAGGGGGACTAGCGGGAGTAGGCACAGATACGCAGTATTTT	CASSVGGLAGVGTDTQYF
TRBV27	NA	NA	TRBJ2-3	TGTGCCAGCAGTCCCCCCGGAGGCGGAGGGGATACGCAGTATTTT	CASSPPGGGGDTQYF
TRBV4-1	NA	NA	TRBJ2-7	TGCGCCAGCAGCCATGTCCATCCGAGCTCCTACGAGCAGTACTTC	CASSHVHPSSYEQYF
TRBV5-4	once	NA	TRBJ2-1	TGTGCCAGCAGCTTGTACCTCTTTGAGCAGTTCTTC	CASSLYLFEQFF
TRBV27	NA	TRBD1	TRBJ2-7	TGTGCCAGCACCCTCACAGGGGCCCTCACCTACGAGCAGTACTTC	CASTLTGALTYEQYF
TRBV23-1	NA	NA	TRBJ1-2	TGCGCCAGCAGTCAATCGTTCAGGAACTATGGCTACACCTTC	CASSQSFRNYGYTF